This T cell receptor beta chain originates from a study of T cell responses to AZD1222 COVID-19 vaccine (dated by TCRdb to the early 2020s). For context, the study as a whole: A total of 230 to 250 trial participants underwent TCR sequencing, of whom 207 received two doses of AZD1222 and some 26 received two doses of the MenACWY control vaccine. Trial participants were enrolled by age into subgroups of 18-55, 56-69 and 70-plus years, and around 150, 29 and 61 TCR-sequenced participants, respectively, were included in these subgroups.

This specimen's time point label, per the study, means: about 28 days (+/-7) after the second vaccine dose. Because spike-specific TCR depth and breadth did not differ between the two schedules, AZD1222 recipients who got a second dose at roughly 4 weeks were pooled with those who got a second dose at roughly 12 weeks. Vaccinee samples came from UK trials COV001 and COV002, including a single-blind randomized controlled phase 2/3 trial of AZD1222 (ChAdOx1 nCoV-19) in healthy adults. For TCRbeta chain sequencing, PBMC samples were collected from trial participants at day 0 and at day 28 after the second dose. On this clone itself: Its specific antigen is unknown. Base qualities are not recorded, but no much larger clone differs from it by a single base.

The CDR3 regions of human TCRbeta chains were analyzed by immunosequencing. The paper's processing steps were these. Repertoire TCRs were matched against a reference library of SARS-CoV-2-specific TCRs generated with the MIRA antigen-specificity platform. Breadth was defined as the fraction of unique TCRs that were SARS-CoV-2-associated. Depth was defined as the fraction of total T cells that were SARS-CoV-2-associated. Using the MIRA data, each spike-specific TCR was assigned both to the spike region to which the TCR was reactive and to a CD4 or CD8 class. Log10-transformed breadth and depth values were compared by one-way ANOVA with Sidak's multiple comparisons tests. TCRdb mirrors the immuneACCESS table, restricted to in-frame sequences. Some clones are absent from its copies; in checked studies, under half trace to an unresolved V gene, and the reason for the others is unknown. V, J and clone size derive from that table, while D and trimming were established from the DNA sequence. The sample table holds some 170,000 clones, of which approximately 91% were seen once. About 1.8% of the sample is taken by the ten largest.

Overall study outcomes, separate from this receptor: Most participants were white British and females outnumbered males, and the authors suggested that clonal diversity may have been underestimated. CD4 TCRs associated with the vaccine covered the entire spike protein, and the dominant responses were in regions 160-218 and 743-854. In the small 56-69-year group, the increase in depth fell short of significance, most likely because of low power. No day 14 peak-response samples were available, so repertoires were characterized only after the peak T cell response. Only a handful of AZD1222 recipients were SARS-CoV-2 seropositive at baseline, limiting conclusions about previously exposed vaccinees. After two AZD1222 doses, both the breadth and the depth of spike-specific TCRs were significantly higher than at day 0 and than in MenACWY recipients. Reportedly, close to half of the unique spike-specific TCRs recognized epitopes lying outside the regions that are mutated in the B.1.351 and B.1.1.7 variants.

V and J are truncated by 4 bases and 5 bases respectively, leaving an intervening sequence of 20 bases. Inclusive of the bounding cysteine and phenylalanine, the CDR3 is 16 residues long. Of the read, only the CDR3 DNA is kept; its 48 bases are in frame from base 1. Based on the germline V gene, the CDR1 and CDR2 sequences are MNHEY and SVGAGI. Sequenced material: peripheral blood, taken 28 days after the second AZD1222 dose. This TCR was recovered from an adult who received the AZD1222 COVID-19 vaccine. The V and J segments used are TRBV6-5 and TRBJ1-2; there is no confident call for the D gene. At the DNA level, the sequence is TGTGCCAGCAGTTCCTCCCAACTCCCGAAACTATATGGCTACACCTTC. It translates to CASSSSQLPKLYGYTF.